This T cell receptor beta chain was recorded in a study of prognosis after radiotherapy for stage I lung cancer. The authors amplified TCR beta CDR3 from genomic DNA using two-round multiplex PCR. Specific primers for each TRBV and TRBJ gene were what first-round PCR used. TCRdb independently ran MiXCR on the multiplex PCR reads; one entry per CDR3 protein. In the table there are around 20,000 distinct CDR3 sequences, roughly 40% of which are singletons. The CDR3 consists of 12 residues. The ends were cut back, 3 bases at V and 13 bases at J, with 12 bases in the middle. Germline V gene data show CDR1 as MNHEY and CDR2 as SMNVEV (reference sequence).

The sequence came from a donor aged 50 or older with non-small cell lung cancer. Sample: PBMCs, taken before or after stereotactic body radiation therapy (not recorded which). The chain carries TRBV27 and TRBJ2-2; D is ambiguous. For the CDR3, the DNA is TGTGCCAGCAGTTTGGGTCCCGGTGGGCTGTTTTTT. Translation: CASSLGPGGLFF.